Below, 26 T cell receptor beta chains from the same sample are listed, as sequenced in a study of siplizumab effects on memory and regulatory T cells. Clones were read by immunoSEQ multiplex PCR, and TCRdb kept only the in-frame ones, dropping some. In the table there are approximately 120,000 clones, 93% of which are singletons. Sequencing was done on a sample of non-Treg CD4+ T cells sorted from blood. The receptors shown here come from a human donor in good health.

The CDR3, as DNA: TGTGCCTGGAGTGTAGTCGGGGACCTACGAAAGCAGTACTTC. Translation gives CAWSVVGDLRKQYF. This sequence joins TRBV30 and TRBJ2-7, with D perhaps being TRBD1 or TRBD2 (5 bases each). Looked up from germline, CDR1 is GTSNPN and CDR2 is SVGIG (reference sequence). The CDR3 runs 14 residues. Deletions cut 0 bases from V and 8 bases from J, with 17 bases between.

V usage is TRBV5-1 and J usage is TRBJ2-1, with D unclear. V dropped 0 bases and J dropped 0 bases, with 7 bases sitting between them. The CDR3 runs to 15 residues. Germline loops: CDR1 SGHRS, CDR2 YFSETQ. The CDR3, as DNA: TGCGCCAGCAGCTTGGAAAGATCCTCCTACAATGAGCAGTTCTTC. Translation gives CASSLERSSYNEQFF.

CDR3 in DNA: TGCGCCAGCAACCCCCCCCTTGATTTCTTT. Translating gives CASNPPLDFF. This chain links TRBV23-1 with TRBJ1-1; D ambiguous. TRBV23-1 is treated as an ORF (open reading frame) with a function not yet certain. This CDR3 has 10 residues. With 7 bases removed from V and 13 bases from J, the gap between germline ends came to 13 bases.

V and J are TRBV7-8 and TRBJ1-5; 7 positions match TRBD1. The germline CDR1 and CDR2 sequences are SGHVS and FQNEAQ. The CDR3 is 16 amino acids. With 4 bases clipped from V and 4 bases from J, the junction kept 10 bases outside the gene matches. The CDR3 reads CASSSQGGAGNQPQHF. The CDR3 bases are TGTGCCAGCAGCTCTCAGGGGGGGGCGGGGAATCAGCCCCAGCATTTT.

The CDR3, as DNA: TGTGCCAGCAGTCCCCCCACGGGGGCAGGTGGCTACACCTTC. Its translation is CASSPPTGAGGYTF. The genes are TRBV6-5 and TRBJ1-2; the D gene is possibly TRBD1 (6 bases). In germline, CDR1 is MNHEY, CDR2 SVGAGI. This CDR3 comprises 14 residues. Trimming removed 5 bases from V and 7 bases from J, with 17 bases in between.

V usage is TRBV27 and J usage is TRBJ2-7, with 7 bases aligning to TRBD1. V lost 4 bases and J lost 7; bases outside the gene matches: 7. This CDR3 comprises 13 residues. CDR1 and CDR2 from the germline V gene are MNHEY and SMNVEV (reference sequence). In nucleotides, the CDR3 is TGTGCCAGCAGTTCTCGACAGGGTGTGGAGCAGTACTTC. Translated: CASSSRQGVEQYF.

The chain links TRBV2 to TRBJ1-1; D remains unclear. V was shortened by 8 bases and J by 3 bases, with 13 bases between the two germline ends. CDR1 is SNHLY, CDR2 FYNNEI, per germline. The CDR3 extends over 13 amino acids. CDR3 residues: CASGLTAYTEAFF. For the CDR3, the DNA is TGTGCCAGCGGTCTCACAGCCTACACTGAAGCTTTCTTT.

The CDR3 DNA reads TGTGCCAGCAGTTACACTGACAGGGTTGATGGCTACACCTTC. Residues: CASSYTDRVDGYTF. V and J are TRBV6-5 and TRBJ1-2; 7 bases are a match to TRBD1. In germline, CDR1 is MNHEY, CDR2 SVGAGI. The CDR3 loop spans 14 amino acids. V was clipped by 2 bases and J by 6 bases; unmatched bases: 6.

The CDR3 coding sequence is TGCGCCAGCAGCTTGATGGTACAGGGCTCAGGGGCCAACGTCCTGACTTTC. Residues: CASSLMVQGSGANVLTF. The gene calls are TRBV5-1 and TRBJ2-6; tentatively, D is TRBD1 (6 bases). V lost 1 base, J lost 4 bases, and 15 bases lay in between. The CDR3 is 17 amino acids. Germline assignment: CDR1 SGHRS and CDR2 YFSETQ.

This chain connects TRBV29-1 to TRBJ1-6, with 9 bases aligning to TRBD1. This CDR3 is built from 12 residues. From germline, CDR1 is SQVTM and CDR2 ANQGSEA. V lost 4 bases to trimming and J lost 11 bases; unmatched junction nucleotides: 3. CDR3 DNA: TGCAGCGTTGGAGGACAGGGGACACCCCTCCACTTT. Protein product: CSVGGQGTPLHF.

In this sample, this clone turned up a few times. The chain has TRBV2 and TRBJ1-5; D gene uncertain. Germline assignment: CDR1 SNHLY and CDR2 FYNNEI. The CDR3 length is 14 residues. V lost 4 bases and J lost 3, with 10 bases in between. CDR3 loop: CASSGGSPNQPQHF. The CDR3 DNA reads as TGTGCCAGCAGTGGCGGCTCCCCCAATCAGCCCCAGCATTTT.

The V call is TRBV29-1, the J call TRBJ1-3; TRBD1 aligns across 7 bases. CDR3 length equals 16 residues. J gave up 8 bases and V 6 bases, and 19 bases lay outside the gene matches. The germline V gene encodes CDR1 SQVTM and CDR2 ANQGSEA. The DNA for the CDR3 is TGCAGCGTCCTCGTATTCTACAGGGGAAGGAGGGACACCATATATTTT. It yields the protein CSVLVFYRGRRDTIYF.

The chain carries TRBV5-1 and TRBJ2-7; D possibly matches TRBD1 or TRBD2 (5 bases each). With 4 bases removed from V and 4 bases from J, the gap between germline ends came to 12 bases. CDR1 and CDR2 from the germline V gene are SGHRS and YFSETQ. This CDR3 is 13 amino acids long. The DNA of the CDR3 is TGCGCCAGCAGCCTAGGGACCATATACGAGCAGTACTTC. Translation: CASSLGTIYEQYF.

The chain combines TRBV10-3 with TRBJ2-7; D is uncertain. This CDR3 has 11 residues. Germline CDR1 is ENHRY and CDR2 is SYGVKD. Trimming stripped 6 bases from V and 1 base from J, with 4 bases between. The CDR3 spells CAIRGSYEQYF. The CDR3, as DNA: TGTGCCATCAGGGGTTCCTACGAGCAGTACTTC.

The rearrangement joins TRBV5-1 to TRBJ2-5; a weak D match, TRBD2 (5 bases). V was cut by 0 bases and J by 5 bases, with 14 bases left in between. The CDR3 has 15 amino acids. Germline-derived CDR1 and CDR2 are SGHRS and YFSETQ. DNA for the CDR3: TGCGCCAGCAGCTTGGCCGGGGTAGGGTCCGAGACCCAGTACTTC. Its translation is CASSLAGVGSETQYF.

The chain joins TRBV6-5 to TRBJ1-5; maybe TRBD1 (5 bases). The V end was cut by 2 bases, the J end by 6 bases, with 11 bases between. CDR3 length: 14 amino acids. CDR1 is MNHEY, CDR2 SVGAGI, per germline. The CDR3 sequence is CASSYGGTLQPQHF. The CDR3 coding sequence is TGTGCCAGCAGTTACGGGGGGACCCTTCAGCCCCAGCATTTT.

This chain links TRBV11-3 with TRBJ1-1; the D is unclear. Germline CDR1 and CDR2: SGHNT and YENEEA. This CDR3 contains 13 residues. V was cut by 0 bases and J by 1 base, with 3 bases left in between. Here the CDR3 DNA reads TGTGCCAGCAGCTTAGAAGAGAACACTGAAGCTTTCTTT. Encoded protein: CASSLEENTEAFF.

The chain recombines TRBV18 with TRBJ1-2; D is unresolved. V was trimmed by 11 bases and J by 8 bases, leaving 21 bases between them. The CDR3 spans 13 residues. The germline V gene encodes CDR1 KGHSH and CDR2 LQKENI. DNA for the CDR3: TGTGCCTCAGCTAGTACTTGGACGAGCGGCTACACCTTC. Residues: CASASTWTSGYTF.

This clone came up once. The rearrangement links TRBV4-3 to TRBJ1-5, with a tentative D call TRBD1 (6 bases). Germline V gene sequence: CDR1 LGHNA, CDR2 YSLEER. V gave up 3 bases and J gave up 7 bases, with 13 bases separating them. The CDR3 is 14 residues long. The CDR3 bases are TGCGCCAGCAGCCACCAGGGGACCGGGCAGCCCCAGCATTTT. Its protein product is CASSHQGTGQPQHF.

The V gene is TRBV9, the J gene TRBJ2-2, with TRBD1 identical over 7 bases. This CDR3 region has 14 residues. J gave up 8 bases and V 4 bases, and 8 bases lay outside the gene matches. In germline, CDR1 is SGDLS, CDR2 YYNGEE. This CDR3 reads CASSTRQGSGELFF. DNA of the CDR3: TGTGCCAGCAGCACCAGACAGGGTTCAGGGGAGCTGTTTTTT.

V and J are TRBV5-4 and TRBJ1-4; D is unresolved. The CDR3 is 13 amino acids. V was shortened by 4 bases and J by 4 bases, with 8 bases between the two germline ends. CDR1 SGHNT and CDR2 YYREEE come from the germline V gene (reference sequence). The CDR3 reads CASSGGSNEKLFF. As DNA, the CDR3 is TGTGCCAGCAGCGGCGGTAGTAATGAAAAACTGTTTTTT. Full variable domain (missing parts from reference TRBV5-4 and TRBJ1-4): ETGVTQSPTHLIKTRGQQVTLRCSSQSGHNTVSWYQQALGQGPQFIFQYYREEENGRGNFPPRFSGLQFPNYSSELNVNALELDDSALYLCASSGGSNEKLFFGSGTQLSVL.

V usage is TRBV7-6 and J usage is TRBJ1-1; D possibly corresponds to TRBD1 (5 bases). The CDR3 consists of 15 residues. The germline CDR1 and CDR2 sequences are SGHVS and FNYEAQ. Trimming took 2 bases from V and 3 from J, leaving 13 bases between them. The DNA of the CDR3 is TGTGCCAGCAGCTTATTAGTTTTCAGGGACACTGAAGCTTTCTTT. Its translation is CASSLLVFRDTEAFF.

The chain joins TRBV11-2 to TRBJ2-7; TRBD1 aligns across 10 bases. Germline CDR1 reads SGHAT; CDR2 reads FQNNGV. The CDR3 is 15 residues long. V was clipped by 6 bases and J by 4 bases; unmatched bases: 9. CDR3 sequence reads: CASSGQGVATYEQYF. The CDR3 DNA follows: TGTGCCAGCAGTGGACAGGGGGTGGCTACGTACGAGCAGTACTTC.

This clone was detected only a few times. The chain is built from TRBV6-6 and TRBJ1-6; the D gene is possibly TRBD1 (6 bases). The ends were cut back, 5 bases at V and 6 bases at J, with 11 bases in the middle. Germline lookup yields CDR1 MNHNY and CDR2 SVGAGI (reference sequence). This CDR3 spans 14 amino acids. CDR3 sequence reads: CASSGDRSNSPLHF. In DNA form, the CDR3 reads TGTGCCAGCAGTGGAGACAGGAGTAATTCACCCCTCCACTTT.

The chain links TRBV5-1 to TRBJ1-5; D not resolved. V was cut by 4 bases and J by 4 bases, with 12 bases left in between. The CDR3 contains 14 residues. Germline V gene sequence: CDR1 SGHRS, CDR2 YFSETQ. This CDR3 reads CASSQEGPNQPQHF. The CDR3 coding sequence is TGCGCCAGCAGCCAGGAGGGTCCTAATCAGCCCCAGCATTTT.

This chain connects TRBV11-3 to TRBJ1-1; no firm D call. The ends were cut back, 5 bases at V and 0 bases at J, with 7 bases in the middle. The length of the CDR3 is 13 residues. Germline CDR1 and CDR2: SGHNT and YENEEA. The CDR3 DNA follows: TGTGCCAGCAGCCCACATATGAACACTGAAGCTTTCTTT. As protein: CASSPHMNTEAFF.